This TCR beta chain was sequenced for a study of CD8 T cells in Susac syndrome. For the study at large: Patients with Susac syndrome had blood drawn and were at that point therapy-naive, on corticosteroids, or on intravenous immunoglobulin alone. General study findings and limits: The CD4+ T cell repertoires of Susac syndrome were found to show no clonal expansion.

As to this clonotype: The antigen remains unidentified.

The CDR3 spans 12 residues. J lost 3 bases, V lost 8 bases, and 4 bases had no gene match. Germline CDR1 reads LNHNV; CDR2 reads YYDKDF (reference sequence). TEMRA cells were FACS-enriched, with CD8+ and CD4+ T cells isolated negatively. Reverse transcription of roughly 0.45 to 1 ug RNA used random hexamers. With immunoSEQ multiplex PCR, TCR beta CDR3 was amplified across 54 Vbeta and 13 Jbeta. TCRdb processed the immunoSEQ multiplex PCR reads anew with MiXCR; each CDR3 protein has one entry. The table has approximately 260,000 distinct CDR3 sequences, around 96% seen once. The sequencing input was CD4+ T cells from PBMCs. The J gene is TRBJ2-7, the V gene TRBV15; 7 bases map to TRBD1. The clonotype originates from a human donor with Susac syndrome. CDR3: CATRDRGYEQYF. The CDR3 coding sequence is TGTGCCACCCGGGACAGAGGCTACGAGCAGTACTTC.